This is a list of T cell receptor beta chains from one sample in a study of blood T cell repertoires in COVID-19. Method: immunoSEQ multiplex PCR; TCRdb's copy keeps in-frame clones and lacks some. The sample carries 250,000 to 300,000 clones, approximately 81% recorded once. Source material: peripheral blood. Receptor source: a woman aged 60-75 years with active or convalescent COVID-19. Each CDR3 is given without its conserved first and last residue. Size is omitted from some rows. Given values are once, few, many or a class for expanded clones.

>-|TRBV5-4|TRBJ2-5
ASSPSSGGYKETQY
>-|TRBV30|TRBJ1-1
ACSVRGGRVTEAF
>-|TRBV7-2|TRBJ1-2
ASSGDRTSGYT
>-|TRBV6-4|TRBJ2-5
ASSRDLQETQY
>-|TRBV3-1/TRBV3-2|TRBJ2-5
ASSQASRETQY
>-|TRBV3-1/TRBV3-2|TRBJ1-1
ASSQVSVGAF
>-|TRBV3-1/TRBV3-2|TRBJ1-4
ASSQFDRTPNEKLF
>-|TRBV4-1|TRBJ2-1
ASSQDRGPSEQF
>-|TRBV18|TRBJ1-1
ASSPKASGGTEAF
>-|TRBV6-5|TRBJ1-1
ASSPTGGRAF
>-|TRBV6-1|TRBJ2-7
ASSEASLLTDYSYEQY
>-|TRBV5-4|TRBJ2-7
ASSSGTSGTYEQY
>-|TRBV27|TRBJ1-1
ASSLAGWTEAF
>-|TRBV4-1|TRBJ1-2
ASSQDPVNYGYT
>-|TRBV24-1|TRBJ1-1
ATSDPGQGWTEAF
>-|TRBV7-3|TRBJ2-2
ASSLSQTGPTGELF
>-|TRBV6-1|TRBJ1-5
ASSEWRTGGSNQPQH
>-|TRBV21-1|TRBJ2-3
ASSKGLAGSTDTQY
>-|TRBV2|TRBJ2-7
ASRLAGGSYEQY
>-|TRBV6-5|TRBJ2-7
ASTDGSRGEQY
>few|TRBV18|-
ASSPSSRGLF
>-|TRBV12-3/TRBV12-4|TRBJ2-5
ASSFASQETQY
>-|TRBV6-5|TRBJ1-2
ASSYSRTGGTGGYT
>-|TRBV30|TRBJ1-2
AWSSPYYGYT
>once|TRBV7-6|TRBJ1-4
ASSPPNRASEKLF
>few|TRBV2|TRBJ1-1
ASSLGQASMNTEAF
>-|TRBV12-5|TRBJ1-6
ASGPTGTGTSSYNSPLH
>-|TRBV25-1|TRBJ1-2
ASSEWGGNYGYT
>-|TRBV3-1/TRBV3-2|TRBJ1-2
ASSQDEGGGYT
>-|TRBV5-5|TRBJ2-3
ASSLVGAVGTDTQY
>few|TRBV18|TRBJ2-2
ASSPPPQGNTGELF
>-|TRBV30|TRBJ1-2
AWSPNSGYT
>-|TRBV27|TRBJ1-1
ASSSNWGGIEAF
>-|TRBV6-1|TRBJ1-4
ASSEGQGAEKLF
>once|TRBV4-1|TRBJ2-3
ASSQTPGTGGADTQY
>once|TRBV15|TRBJ1-5
ATSRGLDSSNQPQH
>-|TRBV19|TRBJ2-3
ASSMERGSTDTQY
>-|TRBV2|TRBJ1-2
ASRETGILYGYT
>-|TRBV2|TRBJ2-2
ASSDGLAGTGELF
>-|TRBV11-1|TRBJ2-7
ASSMTGVSYEQY
>-|TRBV19|TRBJ1-2
ASSLQGKDGYT
>once|TRBV11-2|TRBJ2-5
ASSLWSEETQY
>-|TRBV15|TRBJ1-3
ATTKTGGGAGNTIY